A single sample gave rise to the 20 T cell receptor beta chains below, sequenced in a study of T-cell reconstitution after alpha-beta-depleted transplantation in children. The TCRbeta library incorporated unique molecular identifiers. A single record per CDR3 protein comes from TCRdb applying MiXCR to the PCR reads. The sample lists around 100,000 distinct CDR3 sequences, about 6.8% occurring once. Here the sequenced sample was PBMCs, taken before TCRalphabeta/CD19-depleted stem cell transplant. The source is a boy aged 2-9 years with acute lymphoblastic leukemia, due to receive a stem cell transplant.

V usage is TRBV6-6 and J usage is TRBJ1-5; no firm D call. The CDR3 runs 12 residues. V lost 6 bases and J lost 4, with 7 bases in between. Germline V gene data show CDR1 as MNHNY and CDR2 as SVGAGI (reference sequence). The CDR3 region has the DNA TGTGCCAGCAGGATACAGAATCAGCCCCAGCATTTT. Its protein product is CASRIQNQPQHF.

Many counts were recorded for this clonotype. J is TRBJ1-5 and V is TRBV20-1; 8 bases fit TRBD1. This CDR3 contains 13 residues. Trimming removed 2 bases from V and 7 bases from J; junction bases left unmatched: 4. Per the germline V gene, CDR1 is DFQATT and CDR2 is SNEGSKA (reference sequence). CDR3 DNA: TGCAGTGCTAGACAGGGGGCCGGGCAGCCCCAGCATTTT. Protein product: CSARQGAGQPQHF.

This clonotype was detected ten times or more. The V and J genes are TRBV9 and TRBJ2-3; TRBD2 matches at 10 bases. The CDR3 totals 16 residues. Losses at the gene ends were 3 bases for V and 2 bases for J; bases not matched to a gene: 6. CDR1 and CDR2 (germline): SGDLS, YYNGEE. CDR3 in DNA: TGTGCCAGCAGCGAACTAGCGGGGCTACACACAGATACGCAGTATTTT. Translated: CASSELAGLHTDTQYF.

This clonotype was observed a handful of times. The rearrangement joins TRBV2 to TRBJ2-1, with 8 bases lining up with TRBD2. With V trimmed by 7 bases and J by 9 bases, 14 bases remained unmatched. Germline V gives CDR1 SNHLY, CDR2 FYNNEI. The CDR3 sequence is 15 residues long. The CDR3 here is CASTTRAAGGSEQFF. The CDR3 DNA reads TGTGCCAGCACTACCCGGGCGGCGGGGGGCAGTGAGCAGTTCTTC.

The chain employs TRBV5-1 and TRBJ1-1; D remains ambiguous. The germline gives CDR1 SGHRS, CDR2 YFSETQ. Trimming left V 5 bases short and J 4 bases short, with 15 bases between. The CDR3 sequence is 14 residues long. CDR3 region: CASRQVKEGTEAFF. The CDR3 coding sequence is TGCGCCAGCAGGCAGGTCAAGGAGGGCACTGAAGCTTTCTTT.

This clonotype was seen only a few times. This chain joins TRBV5-1 and TRBJ1-4, with D perhaps TRBD1 (5 bases). The germline CDR1 and CDR2 sequences are SGHRS and YFSETQ. Between the trimmed V and J ends, which lost 4 bases and 8 bases, there was a span of 15 bases. The CDR3 is 14 amino acids. CDR3 in DNA: TGCGCCAGCAGCCTCAGGGAGTCGGGGGAAAAACTGTTTTTT. Translating it yields CASSLRESGEKLFF.

The table lists this clonotype with many counts. V and J are TRBV5-1 and TRBJ1-4; D not certain. This CDR3 has 15 residues. Germline V gene data show CDR1 as SGHRS and CDR2 as YFSETQ. The V and J ends lost 0 bases and 5 bases respectively, with 11 bases between them. This CDR3 is CASSLGQGRNEKLFF. CDR3 sequence (DNA): TGCGCCAGCAGCTTGGGACAAGGAAGGAATGAAAAACTGTTTTTT.

This clonotype was detected ten times or more. The CDR3 sequence: CASSQDVGRRSYEQYF. CDR3 bases: TGTGCCAGCAGCCAAGATGTCGGACGGCGCTCCTACGAGCAGTACTTC. This chain uses TRBV4-2 with TRBJ2-7; D gene unclear. Germline CDR1 is LGHNA and CDR2 is YNFKEQ. V was cut by 0 bases and J by 0 bases, with 12 bases left in between. The CDR3 sequence is 16 residues long.

V gene TRBV27 combines with J gene TRBJ2-5; 14 bases are shared with TRBD2. V lost 5 bases and J lost 5; bases outside the gene matches: 7. Germline V gives CDR1 MNHEY, CDR2 SMNVEV (reference sequence). This CDR3 has 16 amino acids. The CDR3 nucleotides read TGTGCCAGCAGTCTGACTAGCGGGGGGGCTTTGGAGACCCAGTACTTC. Amino acid sequence: CASSLTSGGALETQYF.

This clonotype was recorded at least ten times. The chain employs TRBV29-1 and TRBJ1-1; no reliable D call. The CDR3 is 15 amino acids. Per germline, CDR1 SQVTM and CDR2 ANQGSEA. Trimming took off 3 bases at V and 0 bases at J, with 14 bases between the two ends. CDR3 region: CSVDLSAGMNTEAFF. DNA for the CDR3: TGCAGCGTTGATCTCTCGGCGGGCATGAACACTGAAGCTTTCTTT. The variable domain in full, completed from reference TRBV29-1 and TRBJ1-1, reads SAVISQKPSRDICQRGTSLTIQCQVDSQVTMMFWYRQQPGQSLTLIATANQGSEATYESGFVIDKFPISRPNLTFSTLTVSNMSPEDSSIYLCSVDLSAGMNTEAFFGQGTRLTVV.

This clonotype was seen ten or more times. The gene calls are TRBV5-1 and TRBJ2-2; D is perhaps TRBD1 (5 bases). Germline V lookup: CDR1 SGHRS, CDR2 YFSETQ. V gave up 4 bases and J gave up 3 bases, with 7 bases separating them. The CDR3 has 13 residues. The CDR3 loop is CASSPTDTGELFF. The CDR3 region has the DNA TGCGCCAGCAGCCCGACAGACACCGGGGAGCTGTTTTTT.

This clonotype was seen at least ten times. The chain is built from TRBV12-3 or TRBV12-4 and TRBJ2-5; D perhaps matches TRBD2 (5 bases). The CDR3 is 13 amino acids. The V and J ends lost 3 bases and 3 bases respectively, with 8 bases between them. CDR3 in DNA: TGTGCCAGCAGTTTGTCCGGGAAAGAGACCCAGTACTTC. This codes for CASSLSGKETQYF.

V gene TRBV2 combines with J gene TRBJ2-3; 9 nucleotides agree with TRBD2. With 8 bases clipped from V and 2 bases from J, the junction kept 5 bases outside the gene matches. Germline V gene lookup returns CDR1 SNHLY and CDR2 FYNNEI. This CDR3 is 14 amino acids long. In DNA form, the CDR3 reads TGTGCCAGCGGTGCGGGGGGGTACACAGATACGCAGTATTTT. This gives the protein CASGAGGYTDTQYF.

The V and J genes are TRBV7-9 and TRBJ2-5, with 8 bases that match TRBD2. This CDR3 has 17 amino acids. The V gene's germline CDR1 is SEHNR and CDR2 FQNEAQ (reference sequence). V shed 4 bases, J shed 2 bases, and the junction held 12 bases outside the gene matches. The CDR3 sequence is CASSSGPGGTAQETQYF. CDR3 in DNA: TGTGCCAGCAGCTCTGGTCCGGGGGGGACGGCTCAAGAGACCCAGTACTTC.

The chain links TRBV18 to TRBJ2-6; no definite D call. The CDR3 runs 15 residues. The germline V and J ends were trimmed by 8 bases and 4 bases, with 15 bases remaining between them. Per the germline V gene, CDR1 is KGHSH and CDR2 is LQKENI. CDR3 bases: TGTGCCAGCGCGAGGTCCCAAGGGGGGGCCAACGTCCTGACTTTC. It encodes CASARSQGGANVLTF.

This clonotype was picked up many times. The rearrangement uses TRBV5-1 and TRBJ2-6, with 7 bases that match TRBD1. From germline, CDR1 is SGHRS and CDR2 YFSETQ. The CDR3 is 15 residues long. Trimming cost V 2 bases and J 5 bases; bases outside gene matches: 4. CDR3 in amino acids: CASSFQGERANVLTF. CDR3 nucleotides: TGCGCCAGCAGCTTCCAGGGGGAGAGGGCCAACGTCCTGACTTTC. The full variable domain, its missing parts supplied by reference TRBV5-1 and TRBJ2-6, is KAGVTQTPRYLIKTRGQQVTLSCSPISGHRSVSWYQQTPGQGLQFLFEYFSETQRNKGNFPGRFSGRQFSNSRSEMNVSTLELGDSALYLCASSFQGERANVLTFGAGSRLTVL.

The sample holds many counts of this clonotype. The rearrangement joins TRBV12-3 or TRBV12-4 to TRBJ2-3, with D perhaps TRBD2 (6 bases). The V and J ends lost 5 bases and 1 base respectively, with 13 bases between them. The CDR3 loop spans 15 amino acids. The CDR3 is CASSQGQRGTDTQYF. CDR3 nucleotides: TGTGCCAGCAGTCAGGGCCAGCGGGGCACAGATACGCAGTATTTT.

This sequence joins TRBV20-1 and TRBJ1-3; 7 nucleotides align to TRBD1. This CDR3 region has 18 residues. In germline, CDR1 is DFQATT, CDR2 SNEGSKA (reference sequence). V shed 6 bases and J 0 bases; nucleotides not matched to a gene: 17. The DNA for the CDR3 is TGCAGTGCGAAGGGACAGCCAGGGAGGGGGGACTCTGGAAACACCATATATTTT. Amino acids: CSAKGQPGRGDSGNTIYF.

The rearrangement uses TRBV4-1 and TRBJ1-5; D not certain. The CDR3 totals 16 residues. The V gene lost 0 bases and the J gene lost 0 bases, with 9 bases spanning the gap. Germline V gene sequence: CDR1 MGHRA, CDR2 YSYEKL. CDR3 residues: CASSQDHGYSNQPQHF. The CDR3 DNA follows: TGCGCCAGCAGCCAAGATCATGGATATAGCAATCAGCCCCAGCATTTT.

This chain uses TRBV12-3 or TRBV12-4 with TRBJ2-6; TRBD1 aligns across 9 bases. The CDR3 covers 18 residues. V shed 2 bases and J 0 bases; nucleotides not matched to a gene: 5. In nucleotides, the CDR3 is TGTGCCAGCAGTTTATGGGGACAGGGAGGCTCTGGGGCCAACGTCCTGACTTTC. It yields the protein CASSLWGQGGSGANVLTF.